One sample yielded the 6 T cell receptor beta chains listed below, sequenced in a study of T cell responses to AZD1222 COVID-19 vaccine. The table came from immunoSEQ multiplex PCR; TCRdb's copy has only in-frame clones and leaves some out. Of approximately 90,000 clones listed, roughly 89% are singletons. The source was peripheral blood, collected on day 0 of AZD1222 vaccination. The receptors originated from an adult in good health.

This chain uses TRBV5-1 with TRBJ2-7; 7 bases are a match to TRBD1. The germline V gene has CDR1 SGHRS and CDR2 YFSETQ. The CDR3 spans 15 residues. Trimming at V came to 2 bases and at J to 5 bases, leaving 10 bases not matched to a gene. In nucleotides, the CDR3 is TGCGCCAGCAGCTTCTCGGCAGGGGGTATCGACGAGCAGTACTTC. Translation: CASSFSAGGIDEQYF.

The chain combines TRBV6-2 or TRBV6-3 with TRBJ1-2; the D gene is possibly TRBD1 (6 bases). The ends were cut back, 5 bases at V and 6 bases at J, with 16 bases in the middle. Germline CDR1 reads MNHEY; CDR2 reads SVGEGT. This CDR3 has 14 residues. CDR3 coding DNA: TGTGCCAGCAGTAACGACAGGAGGAGGAATGGCTACACCTTC. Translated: CASSNDRRRNGYTF.

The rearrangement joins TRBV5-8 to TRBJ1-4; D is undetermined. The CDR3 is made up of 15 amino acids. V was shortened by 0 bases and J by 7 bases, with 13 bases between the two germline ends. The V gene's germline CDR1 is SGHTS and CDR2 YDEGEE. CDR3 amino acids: CASSLAGSRGEKLFF. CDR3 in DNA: TGTGCCAGCAGCTTGGCCGGCAGCCGGGGTGAAAAACTGTTTTTT.

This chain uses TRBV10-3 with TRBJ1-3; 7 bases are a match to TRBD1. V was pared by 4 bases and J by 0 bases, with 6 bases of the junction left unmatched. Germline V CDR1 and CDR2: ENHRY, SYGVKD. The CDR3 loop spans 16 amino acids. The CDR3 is CAISGSGTVSGNTIYF. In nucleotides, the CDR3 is TGTGCCATCAGTGGGTCGGGGACAGTCTCTGGAAACACCATATATTTT.

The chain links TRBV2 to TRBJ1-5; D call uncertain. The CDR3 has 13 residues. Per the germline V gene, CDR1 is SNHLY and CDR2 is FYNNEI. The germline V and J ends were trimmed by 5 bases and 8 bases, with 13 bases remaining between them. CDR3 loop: CASSREGAEPQHF. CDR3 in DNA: TGTGCCAGCAGTAGGGAGGGCGCCGAGCCCCAGCATTTT.

The CDR3 protein is CASSVGSGWQKLFF. DNA for the CDR3: TGTGCCAGCAGCGTAGGAAGTGGTTGGCAAAAACTGTTTTTT. The chain employs TRBV9 and TRBJ1-4; D is ambiguous. This CDR3 region has 14 residues. Trimming took off 0 bases at V and 9 bases at J, with 12 bases between the two ends. Germline V lookup: CDR1 SGDLS, CDR2 YYNGEE.